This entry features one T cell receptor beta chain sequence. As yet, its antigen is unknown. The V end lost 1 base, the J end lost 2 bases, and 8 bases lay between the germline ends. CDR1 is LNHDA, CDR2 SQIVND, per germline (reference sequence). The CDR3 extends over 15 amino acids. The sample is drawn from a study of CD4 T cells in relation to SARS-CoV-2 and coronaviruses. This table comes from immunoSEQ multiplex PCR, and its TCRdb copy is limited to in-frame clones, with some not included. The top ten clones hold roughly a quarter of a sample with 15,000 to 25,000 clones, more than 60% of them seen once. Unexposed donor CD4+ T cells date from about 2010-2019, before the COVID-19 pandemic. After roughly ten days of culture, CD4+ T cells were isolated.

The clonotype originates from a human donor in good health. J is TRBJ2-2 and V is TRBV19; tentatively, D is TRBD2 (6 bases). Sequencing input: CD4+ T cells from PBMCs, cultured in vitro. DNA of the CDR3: TGTGCCAGTAGTATAGTAGCGGCCAACACCGGGGAGCTGTTTTTT. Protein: CASSIVAANTGELFF.